The 11 T cell receptor beta chains below all came from one sample that was sequenced in a study of T cells in Graves' hyperthyroidism and ophthalmopathy. The investigators amplified TCR beta CDR3 regions from RNA transcripts. HTBI primers were used for first-round RT-PCR of the TCR CDR3. TCRdb independently ran MiXCR on the multiplex PCR reads; one entry per CDR3 protein. The sample has roughly 500,000 distinct CDR3 sequences, around 46% seen once. Sequenced sample: peripheral blood or thyroid tissue (not recorded which). These TCRs come from an adult woman with Graves' disease, either hyperthyroidism or ophthalmopathy (not recorded which).

This clonotype has only a few counts. This rearrangement joins TRBV5-4 to TRBJ2-7; 10 bases fit TRBD1. V lost 3 bases and J lost 3; bases outside the gene matches: 3. The CDR3 extends over 14 amino acids. Germline CDR1 SGHNT, CDR2 YYREEE (reference sequence). The CDR3 DNA reads as TGTGCCAGCAGCTCGGGACAGGGGATCTACGAGCAGTACTTC. The encoded protein is CASSSGQGIYEQYF.

The table lists this clonotype with a few counts. This sequence joins TRBV24-1 and TRBJ2-5, with 9 bases matching TRBD2. The CDR3 spans 12 residues. Unmatched junction bases numbered 1, after V lost 5 bases and J lost 7 bases. CDR1 is KGHDR and CDR2 is SFDVKD in the germline V gene. The CDR3 bases are TGTGCCACCAGTGTACTAGCGGGGACCCAGTACTTC. Its protein product is CATSVLAGTQYF.

V and J are TRBV7-8 and TRBJ1-1; D is uncertain. The CDR3 loop spans 14 amino acids. Germline V gene data show CDR1 as SGHVS and CDR2 as FQNEAQ. V dropped 5 bases and J dropped 1 base, with 11 bases sitting between them. The CDR3 loop reads CASSIGPSNTEAFF. CDR3 DNA: TGTGCCAGCAGCATCGGACCTTCGAACACTGAAGCTTTCTTT.

This clonotype was seen repeatedly, ten times or more. V gene TRBV19 combines with J gene TRBJ1-1, with a possible D match to TRBD1 (5 bases). CDR1 is LNHDA and CDR2 is SQIVND in the germline V gene (reference sequence). V gave up 6 bases and J gave up 5 bases, with 16 bases separating them. The CDR3 is made up of 14 amino acids. CDR3: CASRGRGGVTEAFF. CDR3 coding DNA: TGTGCCAGTAGGGGCCGAGGAGGGGTTACTGAAGCTTTCTTT.

The chain couples TRBV29-1 to TRBJ1-2, with TRBD1 matching 8 bases. This CDR3 spans 13 amino acids. V lost 8 bases, J lost 0 bases, and 5 bases stayed unmatched. Per germline, CDR1 SQVTM and CDR2 ANQGSEA. The DNA for the CDR3 is TGCAGCACTCCGGACAGGGCTAACTATGGCTACACCTTC. It is translated as CSTPDRANYGYTF.

This clonotype was picked up many times. The CDR3 here is CASTDRNYEQYF. CDR3 DNA: TGTGCCAGCACGGACAGAAACTACGAGCAGTACTTC. V is TRBV5-8 and J is TRBJ2-7; weak D call: TRBD1 (6 bases). The length of the CDR3 is 12 residues. Germline V gene sequence: CDR1 SGHTS, CDR2 YDEGEE. Trimming cost V 6 bases and J 3 bases, with 10 bases left between them.

This chain uses TRBV29-1 with TRBJ1-2; no clear D. V dropped 2 bases and J dropped 2 bases, with 9 bases sitting between them. The CDR3 loop spans 13 amino acids. Germline-derived CDR1 and CDR2 are SQVTM and ANQGSEA. The CDR3 protein is CSVENNQNYGYTF. Written as DNA, the CDR3 is TGCAGCGTTGAAAACAATCAAAACTATGGCTACACCTTC.

This clonotype came up many times. The rearrangement links TRBV11-3 to TRBJ1-5; perhaps TRBD1 as D (6 bases). Germline values: CDR1 SGHNT, CDR2 YENEEA. Between the trimmed V and J ends, which lost 0 bases and 0 bases, there was a span of 9 bases. The CDR3 consists of 16 residues. The CDR3 sequence: CASSLEGQTSNQPQHF. In nucleotides, the CDR3 is TGTGCCAGCAGCTTAGAAGGACAGACTAGCAATCAGCCCCAGCATTTT.

In its sample, this clonotype was seen once. This chain links TRBV20-1 with TRBJ2-5; 8 nucleotides line up with TRBD2. The V gene's germline CDR1 is DFQATT and CDR2 SNEGSKA (reference sequence). Unmatched junction bases numbered 6, after V lost 6 bases and J lost 3 bases. This CDR3 comprises 13 residues. The CDR3 loop is CSATGTRKETQYF. The CDR3 DNA reads as TGCAGTGCAACCGGGACTAGAAAAGAGACCCAGTACTTC.

This clonotype has more than one count but fewer than ten. V is TRBV29-1 and J is TRBJ2-5; D might be TRBD1 (6 bases). V lost 6 bases to trimming and J lost 5 bases, with 16 bases between them. CDR3 size: 13 residues. The V gene's germline CDR1 is SQVTM and CDR2 ANQGSEA. The CDR3 loop reads CSVQQGGGETQYF. CDR3 DNA sequence: TGCAGCGTCCAACAGGGCGGCGGGGAGACCCAGTACTTC.

This clonotype was found many times. The V and J genes are TRBV4-1 and TRBJ1-5; 8 bases map to TRBD1. The CDR3 loop spans 16 amino acids. The junction had 3 bases not matched to a gene; V was cut back by 0 bases and J by 2 bases. From germline, CDR1 is MGHRA and CDR2 YSYEKL. Here the CDR3 DNA reads TGCGCCAGCAGCCAAGACTCGACAGGGGGCAATCAGCCCCAGCATTTT. This translates into CASSQDSTGGNQPQHF.